This entry lists 9 T cell receptor beta chains sequenced from one sample in a study of blood T cell repertoires in COVID-19. Measured with immunoSEQ multiplex PCR; TCRdb has only the in-frame clones, and not every one. The sample records 85,000 to 130,000 clones, around 90% being singletons. The material sequenced was peripheral blood. These TCRs come from a woman in her fifties or sixties with acute or convalescent COVID-19.

The rearrangement joins TRBV19 to TRBJ1-2, with TRBD1 as a possible D gene (5 bases). V gave up 7 bases and J gave up 6 bases, with 9 bases separating them. This CDR3 is 11 amino acids long. The germline V gene has CDR1 LNHDA and CDR2 SQIVND (reference sequence). The CDR3 DNA reads TGTGCCAGTACTACGACAGATGGCTACACCTTC. This translates into CASTTTDGYTF.

The chain is built from TRBV19 and TRBJ1-2; tentatively, D is TRBD1 (6 bases). Trimming left V 6 bases short and J 5 bases short, with 16 bases between. Per the germline V gene, CDR1 is LNHDA and CDR2 is SQIVND (reference sequence). The CDR3 is 14 amino acids. CDR3 sequence: CASSASQGSYGYTF. The CDR3 nucleotides read TGTGCCAGTAGCGCTTCACAGGGTTCTTATGGCTACACCTTC.

This clone occurred once. The chain joins TRBV5-1 to TRBJ2-5; possible D gene TRBD1, 6 bases. V was trimmed by 4 bases and J by 2 bases, leaving 12 bases between them. The germline gives CDR1 SGHRS, CDR2 YFSETQ. There are 14 residues in the CDR3. The CDR3 DNA reads as TGCGCCAGCAGCGACCCAGGGGTTCAAGAGACCCAGTACTTC. Encoded protein: CASSDPGVQETQYF.

The chain employs TRBV3-1 (or the pseudogene TRBV3-2) and TRBJ2-7, with 9 bases that match TRBD2. V shed 2 bases, J shed 5 bases, and the junction held 10 bases outside the gene matches. This CDR3 region has 16 residues. Germline assignment: CDR1 LGHDT and CDR2 YNNKEL (reference sequence). The CDR3 spells CASSQMPLAGQNEQYF. In nucleotides, the CDR3 is TGTGCCAGCAGCCAAATGCCTCTAGCGGGACAGAACGAGCAGTACTTC.

V gene TRBV9 combines with J gene TRBJ2-2; 12 bases are a match to TRBD2. Trimming cost V 0 bases and J 0 bases; bases outside gene matches: 3. This CDR3 comprises 18 residues. CDR1 SGDLS and CDR2 YYNGEE come from the germline V gene. The CDR3 protein is CASSVAGTSGPNTGELFF. As DNA, the CDR3 is TGTGCCAGCAGCGTAGCCGGGACTAGCGGGCCGAACACCGGGGAGCTGTTTTTT.

This sequence joins TRBV6-1 and TRBJ1-4; TRBD1 matches at 8 bases. V shed 0 bases, J shed 7 bases, and the junction held 1 base outside the gene matches. This CDR3 is 14 amino acids long. CDR1 and CDR2 (germline): MNHNS, SASEGT. CDR3 nucleotide sequence: TGTGCCAGCAGTGAAGCTACAGGGGGTGAAAAACTGTTTTTT. Amino acids: CASSEATGGEKLFF.

This chain joins TRBV10-1 and TRBJ2-3, with TRBD2 as a possible D gene (6 bases). The V and J ends lost 11 bases and 3 bases respectively, with 12 bases between them. Per the germline V gene, CDR1 is WNHNN and CDR2 is SYGVQD (reference sequence). This CDR3 contains 12 residues. CDR3: CAPPAGTDTQYF. CDR3 bases: TGCGCCCCCCCGGCGGGGACAGATACGCAGTATTTT.

V and J are TRBV19 and TRBJ1-5, with D unclear. The germline V gene has CDR1 LNHDA and CDR2 SQIVND (reference sequence). The CDR3 totals 15 residues. The V and J ends lost 1 base and 3 bases respectively, with 10 bases between them. The DNA of the CDR3 is TGTGCCAGTAGTATAGGGGAGAGGGTCAATCAGCCCCAGCATTTT. This encodes CASSIGERVNQPQHF.

V and J are TRBV4-2 and TRBJ2-5; the match to TRBD2 covers 11 bases. This CDR3 has 18 amino acids. The V gene end was trimmed by 1 base and the J gene end by 2 bases; junction bases not matched to a gene: 9. Looked up from germline, CDR1 is LGHNA and CDR2 is YNFKEQ. The CDR3 loop is CASSQVLAGGIDQETQYF. The CDR3 DNA follows: TGTGCCAGCAGCCAAGTTCTAGCGGGAGGCATAGATCAAGAGACCCAGTACTTC.